The 30 T cell receptor beta chains presented below share a single source sample, sequenced in a study of blood T cell repertoires in COVID-19. Data came from immunoSEQ multiplex PCR; TCRdb stores just in-frame clones and leaves some out. The sample yields about 40,000 clones, approximately 91% seen once. The sequencing sample was made of peripheral blood. Source of these receptors: a man aged 45 to 65 with active COVID-19.

The genes are TRBV5-1 and TRBJ1-1; no firm D call. From germline, CDR1 is SGHRS and CDR2 YFSETQ. Trimming took off 0 bases at V and 0 bases at J, with 6 bases between the two ends. This CDR3 comprises 14 residues. The CDR3 coding sequence is TGCGCCAGCAGCTTGGGTACTCTGAACACTGAAGCTTTCTTT. This codes for CASSLGTLNTEAFF.

The chain uses TRBV11-2 and TRBJ1-2; 9 positions match TRBD1. Trimming at V came to 6 bases and at J to 12 bases, leaving 5 bases not matched to a gene. This CDR3 contains 11 residues. The V gene's germline CDR1 is SGHAT and CDR2 FQNNGV. In nucleotides, the CDR3 is TGTGCCAGCAGATCCGGGACAGGGAACACCTTC. This codes for CASRSGTGNTF.

This chain links TRBV6-2 or TRBV6-3 with TRBJ1-1; D is perhaps TRBD1 (5 bases). V was clipped by 6 bases and J by 6 bases, with 14 bases between them. Germline V gives CDR1 MNHEY, CDR2 SVGEGT. CDR3 length: 13 amino acids. DNA of the CDR3: TGTGCCAGCAGCCTAGTCGGGGGGGCTGAAGCTTTCTTT. Protein product: CASSLVGGAEAFF.

This sequence joins TRBV7-2 and TRBJ2-7; TRBD2 is a possible D gene (5 bases). V lost 5 bases to trimming and J lost 2 bases, with 16 bases between them. CDR1 is SGHTA, CDR2 FQGNSA, per germline. The CDR3 runs to 15 residues. The CDR3 sequence: CASSPEGFTTYEQYF. DNA for the CDR3: TGTGCCAGCAGCCCCGAGGGTTTCACAACCTACGAGCAGTACTTC.

Here the CDR3 DNA reads TGCAGCGCCGGGACACTAAACACCGGGGAGCTGTTTTTT. Translation gives CSAGTLNTGELFF. The chain couples TRBV29-1 to TRBJ2-2, with TRBD1 as a possible D gene (6 bases). V dropped 7 bases and J dropped 2 bases, with 11 bases sitting between them. CDR1 is SQVTM, CDR2 ANQGSEA, per germline. CDR3 size: 13 residues.

V is TRBV3-1 (or the pseudogene TRBV3-2) and J is TRBJ2-1; 7 positions agree with TRBD2. The V gene's germline CDR1 is LGHDT and CDR2 YNNKEL (reference sequence). The CDR3 totals 13 residues. V lost 8 bases and J lost 9; bases outside the gene matches: 10. DNA for the CDR3: TGTGCCAGCGGCGGCGGGAGCCTCAGTGAGCAGTTCTTC. Protein product: CASGGGSLSEQFF.

As to this clone: The germline gene is not matched at one end of the junction; a read error may be the cause. This CDR3 reads CASSLAIGSYEQYF. The CDR3 DNA follows: TGTGCCAGCAGCCTAGCAATCGGCTCCTACGAGCAGTACTTC. The J gene is TRBJ2-7, the V gene TRBV7-9, with a weak D call TRBD2 (5 bases). From germline, CDR1 is SEHNR and CDR2 FQNEAQ (reference sequence). The CDR3 covers 14 residues.

This sequence joins TRBV4-2 and TRBJ2-1, with TRBD2 matching over 9 bases. The V and J ends lost 4 bases and 6 bases, in that order; junction bases with no gene match: 10. This CDR3 is built from 16 residues. Germline CDR1 LGHNA, CDR2 YNFKEQ. The CDR3 coding sequence is TGTGCCAGCAGCCTCAGTTATAGCGGGAGCGGCAATGAGCAGTTCTTC. It codes for CASSLSYSGSGNEQFF.

The chain uses TRBV29-1 and TRBJ2-7, with 9 bases that match TRBD1. CDR3 size: 13 residues. Germline V gene sequence: CDR1 SQVTM, CDR2 ANQGSEA. V shed 6 bases and J 5 bases; nucleotides not matched to a gene: 8. CDR3 nucleotide sequence: TGCAGCGTAATAGACAGGGGGTTGAACGAGCAGTACTTC. As protein: CSVIDRGLNEQYF.

This clone has a handful of counts. This sequence joins TRBV21-1 and TRBJ2-1; the table gives TRBD2 as D, unverified against the DNA. TRBV21-1 represents a pseudogene. CDR3 length: 16 amino acids. CDR3 region: CASSKSARKNYNEQFF. The DNA of the CDR3 is TGTGCCAGCAGCAAATCCGCGCGAAAAAACTACAATGAGCAGTTCTTC.

This chain uses TRBV7-2 with TRBJ1-5; D might be TRBD1 (6 bases). The germline gives CDR1 SGHTA, CDR2 FQGNSA. This CDR3 is built from 13 residues. Trimming stripped 6 bases from V and 6 bases from J, with 12 bases between. The CDR3 DNA is TGTGCCAGCAGTCCTCAGGGGCGTCAGCCCCAGCATTTT. The encoded protein is CASSPQGRQPQHF.

The J gene is TRBJ2-7, the V gene TRBV4-1; unclear D gene. Germline CDR1 MGHRA, CDR2 YSYEKL. V lost 3 bases, J lost 2 bases, and 8 bases lay in between. There are 13 residues in the CDR3. The CDR3 nucleotides read TGCGCCAGCAGCCAGACACCGACCTACGAGCAGTACTTC. Encoded protein: CASSQTPTYEQYF.

The CDR3: CASTGSQETQYF. As DNA, the CDR3 is TGTGCCAGCACAGGCTCCCAAGAGACCCAGTACTTC. The chain couples TRBV2 to TRBJ2-5; no clear D gene. The V end lost 7 bases, the J end lost 1 base, and 7 bases lay between the germline ends. The length of the CDR3 is 12 residues. Germline CDR1 reads SNHLY; CDR2 reads FYNNEI.

This chain joins TRBV27 and TRBJ2-1; 8 bases match TRBD2. CDR1 and CDR2 from the germline V gene are MNHEY and SMNVEV (reference sequence). The CDR3 has 15 residues. After removal of 5 bases from V and 1 base from J, the junction contained 4 bases not matched to a gene. The CDR3 here is CASSLQRESYNEQFF. In DNA form, the CDR3 reads TGTGCCAGCAGTCTTCAGCGGGAGTCCTACAATGAGCAGTTCTTC.

The V gene is TRBV5-8, the J gene TRBJ2-6; D is perhaps TRBD2 (5 bases). Germline values: CDR1 SGHTS, CDR2 YDEGEE. Trimming took 4 bases from V and 1 from J, leaving 9 bases between them. The CDR3 is 15 amino acids. Here the CDR3 reads CASSTRGSGANVLTF. CDR3 nucleotide sequence: TGTGCCAGCAGCACGCGAGGGTCTGGGGCCAACGTCCTGACTTTC. Using reference TRBV5-8 and TRBJ2-6 for the parts outside the CDR3, the full variable domain is EAGVTQSPTHLIKTRGQQATLRCSPISGHTSVYWYQQALGLGLQFLLWYDEGEERNRGNFPPRFSGRQFPNYSSELNVNALELEDSALYLCASSTRGSGANVLTFGAGSRLTVL.

J is TRBJ2-1 and V is TRBV9; possibly TRBD1 for D (5 bases). With 1 base removed from V and 9 bases from J, the gap between germline ends came to 14 bases. This CDR3 region has 14 residues. CDR1 is SGDLS and CDR2 is YYNGEE in the germline V gene. The CDR3: CASSVSITGVEQFF. The CDR3 DNA reads as TGTGCCAGCAGCGTATCTATAACAGGTGTTGAGCAGTTCTTC.

The gene calls are TRBV24-1 and TRBJ2-3; D may be TRBD2 (7 bases). The V end was cut by 1 base, the J end by 6 bases, with 22 bases between. CDR1 and CDR2 from the germline V gene are KGHDR and SFDVKD. This CDR3 spans 18 amino acids. The CDR3 DNA reads as TGTGCCACCAGTGATTTCGGCGAGGGGGGGGCCCTCTGGGATACGCAGTATTTT. As protein: CATSDFGEGGALWDTQYF.

V and J are TRBV7-8 and TRBJ1-1; no clear D. The CDR3 has 14 residues. Trimming took off 3 bases at V and 1 base at J, with 9 bases between the two ends. Germline CDR1 reads SGHVS; CDR2 reads FQNEAQ. The CDR3 is CASSLGAGNTEAFF. CDR3 coding DNA: TGTGCCAGCAGCTTGGGAGCAGGGAACACTGAAGCTTTCTTT.

In this sample, this clone turned up once. The J gene is TRBJ1-5, the V gene TRBV28, with D perhaps TRBD1 (5 bases). The germline V gene encodes CDR1 MDHEN and CDR2 SYDVKM. Trimming took 7 bases from V and 6 from J, leaving 16 bases between them. CDR3 length: 14 amino acids. The CDR3 spells CASTLAQGRQPQHF. The CDR3 DNA is TGTGCCAGCACCCTTGCCCAGGGCCGTCAGCCCCAGCATTTT.

The genes are TRBV9 and TRBJ1-1, with 7 bases aligning to TRBD1. CDR3 size: 15 residues. The J segment lost 0 bases and the V segment lost 5 bases, leaving 7 bases of the junction unmatched. The germline gives CDR1 SGDLS, CDR2 YYNGEE. The CDR3 region is CASSGRGGLNTEAFF. CDR3 bases: TGTGCCAGCAGTGGTAGAGGGGGCTTGAACACTGAAGCTTTCTTT.

The chain carries TRBV6-1 and TRBJ2-7; 8 bases line up with TRBD1. With V trimmed by 0 bases and J by 3 bases, 7 bases remained unmatched. Germline CDR1 reads MNHNS; CDR2 reads SASEGT. This CDR3 region has 16 residues. CDR3 DNA sequence: TGTGCCAGCAGTGAAGCCCTCGGGACAGGTTACTACGAGCAGTACTTC. This translates into CASSEALGTGYYEQYF.

The gene calls are TRBV28 and TRBJ2-7; D might be TRBD2 (6 bases). V was pared by 6 bases and J by 4 bases, with 16 bases between. Germline CDR1 reads MDHEN; CDR2 reads SYDVKM. The CDR3 sequence is 14 residues long. The CDR3 loop is CASSFTGTPYEQYF. DNA of the CDR3: TGTGCCAGCAGCTTTACCGGGACTCCTTACGAGCAGTACTTC.

V is TRBV24-1 and J is TRBJ1-5; possible D gene TRBD1, 5 bases. The germline CDR1 and CDR2 sequences are KGHDR and SFDVKD. Trimming removed 5 bases from V and 9 bases from J, with 10 bases in between. The CDR3 extends over 12 amino acids. The CDR3 DNA reads TGTGCCACCAGTGGTCAGGGAATGCCCCAGCATTTT. The encoded protein is CATSGQGMPQHF.

This clone occurred once. The chain couples TRBV6-5 to TRBJ1-5; no definite D call. Trimming shortened V by 0 bases and J by 16 bases, and 19 bases separated the two germline ends. The CDR3 covers 14 residues. Germline CDR1 MNHEY, CDR2 SVGAGI. The CDR3, as DNA: TGTGCCAGCAGTTACTCGAGGGCAAACCCGAAGGAACATTTT. Protein: CASSYSRANPKEHF.

The V call is TRBV6-5, the J call TRBJ2-1, with TRBD2 matching 7 bases. The germline CDR1 and CDR2 sequences are MNHEY and SVGAGI. The ends lost 7 bases at V and 3 bases at J; junction bases unmatched: 9. The CDR3 extends over 15 amino acids. In DNA form, the CDR3 reads TGTGCCAGCAATGCGGGACTAACGAACTACAATGAGCAGTTCTTC. This translates into CASNAGLTNYNEQFF.

The chain is built from TRBV11-2 and TRBJ2-5, with 13 bases identical to TRBD2. V shed 0 bases and J 7 bases; nucleotides not matched to a gene: 11. The CDR3 loop spans 18 amino acids. Germline V gene data show CDR1 as SGHAT and CDR2 as FQNNGV. Here the CDR3 reads CASSLEWTSGRDRGTQYF. Here the CDR3 DNA reads TGTGCCAGCAGCTTAGAATGGACTAGCGGGAGAGATCGAGGGACCCAGTACTTC.

This clone was seen once. The chain uses TRBV3-1 (or the pseudogene TRBV3-2) and TRBJ2-5, with 9 bases fitting TRBD1. Germline V gene sequence: CDR1 LGHDT, CDR2 YNNKEL (reference sequence). The CDR3 length is 17 residues. Losses at the gene ends were 2 bases for V and 2 bases for J; bases not matched to a gene: 9. This chain's CDR3 is CASSQRRDRAIQETQYF. Here the CDR3 DNA reads TGTGCCAGCAGCCAAAGAAGGGACAGGGCCATACAAGAGACCCAGTACTTC.

V usage is TRBV9 and J usage is TRBJ2-6; perhaps TRBD2 as D (6 bases). CDR3 size: 16 residues. Germline CDR1 is SGDLS and CDR2 is YYNGEE. The V end was cut by 6 bases, the J end by 0 bases, with 13 bases between. Here the CDR3 reads CASTEGSNSGANVLTF. The CDR3 DNA reads as TGTGCCAGCACGGAGGGGTCAAACTCTGGGGCCAACGTCCTGACTTTC.

The CDR3 bases are TGTGCCTGCCAGGAGAGGGGGTACAATGAGCAGTTCTTC. Translated: CACQERGYNEQFF. The gene calls are TRBV5-6 and TRBJ2-1; D possibly corresponds to TRBD1 (6 bases). The CDR3 consists of 13 residues. V lost 10 bases, J lost 4 bases, and 15 bases lay in between. The V gene's germline CDR1 is SGHDT and CDR2 YYEEEE. Supplemented by reference TRBV5-6 and TRBJ2-1, the full variable domain reads DAGVTQSPTHLIKTRGQQVTLRCSPKSGHDTVSWYQQALGQGPQFIFQYYEEEERQRGNFPDRFSGHQFPNYSSELNVNALLLGDSALYLCACQERGYNEQFFGPGTRLTVL.

This clone showed up just once. The rearrangement uses TRBV19 and TRBJ2-1; 11 nucleotides line up with TRBD2. J gave up 5 bases and V 5 bases, and 11 bases lay outside the gene matches. This CDR3 contains 17 residues. Germline V lookup: CDR1 LNHDA, CDR2 SQIVND (reference sequence). CDR3 nucleotides: TGTGCCAGTAGTTTTCTAGCGGGAGGCCGTTCTAACAATGAGCAGTTCTTC. Its protein product is CASSFLAGGRSNNEQFF.